This T cell receptor (beta chain) stems from a study of blood T cell repertoires in COVID-19 (dated by TCRdb to 2020 to 2022). Some background on the complete study: Samples from collaborators originated in the United States, Italy and Spain and spanned both the acute and convalescent phases of COVID-19. The material from the prospective study consisted of cDNA or gDNA derived from T cells, B-cell-depleted T cells, or PBMCs. Deeply sampled blood TCRbeta repertoires from subjects exposed to, actively infected with, or recovered from COVID-19 were included in the dataset. The repertoires were released in a freely available public database meant as a resource for research on the immune response to SARS-CoV-2. Samples were obtained from the ongoing ImmuneRACE study (first 160 participants) and from over a thousand subjects provided by 6 global collaborators. Sample metadata almost always included a de-identified subject ID, COVID-19 status, age in years and sex. HLA class I and class II types, where available, came from metadata supplied by the sample provider rather than from assay-based typing. The research as a whole found: The amount of clinical and demographic metadata varied by source and participant and was provided uncurated.

Another Seattle source contributed samples from volunteer blood donors who had recovered from COVID-19. The collaborating institutions used their own protocols to collect whole blood in K2EDTA tubes. Collaborator samples were shipped for TCRbeta analysis as frozen whole blood, isolated PBMCs, or DNA extracted from either sample type. TCRbeta CDR3 regions were amplified from genomic DNA using the immunoSEQ Assay, a bias-controlled multiplex PCR. The paper's processing steps were these. Within the assay, amplification of reference gene primers was used to estimate how many nucleated cells each sample contained. To quantify the absolute abundance of each unique TCRbeta CDR3 rearrangement, sequence reads were collapsed and filtered. For each sample, productive Simpson clonality was calculated as the square root of Simpson's diversity index over productive rearrangements. TCRdb's version of the immuneACCESS table is confined to in-frame rearrangements and falls short of the full clone set. An unresolved V gene accounts for under half of the shortfall where checked; the remainder is of unknown origin. The D gene and trimming were derived from the DNA, and the V and J assignments and clone size from that table. Counted in this sample were 200,000 to 250,000 clones; about 87% of them appeared once. Of the sample, approximately 6.2% falls within the top ten clones.

For this chain, trimming is 4 bases at the V end and 5 bases at the J end, and the number of junction bases without a gene match is 4. CDR1 and CDR2 were assigned from the germline V gene (reference sequence) as SEHNR and FQNEAQ. Reading from cysteine to phenylalanine, the CDR3 counts 14 amino acids. The sequence is cut down to CDR3 DNA, 42 bases in frame from base 1. On this clone: Its antigen is unknown. Nothing much larger sits one base from this clone, and base qualities are not available.

The sample comprised peripheral blood. This receptor was taken from a man aged 55 to 70 who had recovered from COVID-19. The rearrangement combines TRBV7-9 with TRBJ2-5; 10 bases in between match TRBD2. The CDR3 protein sequence reads: CASSSGTSVETQYF. The DNA sequence reads TGTGCCAGCAGCTCCGGGACTAGCGTGGAGACCCAGTACTTC.